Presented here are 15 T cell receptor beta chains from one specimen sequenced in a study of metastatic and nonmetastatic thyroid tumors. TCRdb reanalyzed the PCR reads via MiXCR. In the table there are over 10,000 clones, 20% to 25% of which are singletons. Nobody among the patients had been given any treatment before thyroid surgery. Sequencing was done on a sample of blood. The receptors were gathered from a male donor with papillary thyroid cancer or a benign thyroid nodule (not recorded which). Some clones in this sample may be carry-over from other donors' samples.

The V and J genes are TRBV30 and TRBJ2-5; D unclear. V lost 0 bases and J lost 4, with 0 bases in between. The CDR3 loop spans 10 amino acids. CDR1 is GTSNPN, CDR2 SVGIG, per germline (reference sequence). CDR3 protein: CAWSVETQYF. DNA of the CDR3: TGTGCCTGGAGTGTAGAGACCCAGTACTTC.

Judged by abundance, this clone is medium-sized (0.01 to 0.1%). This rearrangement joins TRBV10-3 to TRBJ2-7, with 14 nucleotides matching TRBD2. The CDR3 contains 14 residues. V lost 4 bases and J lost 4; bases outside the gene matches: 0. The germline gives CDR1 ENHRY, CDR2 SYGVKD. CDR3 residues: CAISGTSGGYEQYF. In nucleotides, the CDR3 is TGTGCCATCAGTGGGACTAGCGGGGGGTACGAGCAGTACTTC.

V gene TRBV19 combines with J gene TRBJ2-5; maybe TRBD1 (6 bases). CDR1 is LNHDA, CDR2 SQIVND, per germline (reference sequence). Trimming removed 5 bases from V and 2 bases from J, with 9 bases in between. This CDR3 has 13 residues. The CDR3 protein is CASSRTVQETQYF. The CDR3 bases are TGTGCCAGTAGTCGGACAGTACAAGAGACCCAGTACTTC.

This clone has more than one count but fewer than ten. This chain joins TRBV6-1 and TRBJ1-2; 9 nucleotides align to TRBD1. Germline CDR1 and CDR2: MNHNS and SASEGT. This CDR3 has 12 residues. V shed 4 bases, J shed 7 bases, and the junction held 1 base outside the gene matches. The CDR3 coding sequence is TGTGCCAGCAGTGCGACAGGGGGTGGCTACACCTTC. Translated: CASSATGGGYTF.

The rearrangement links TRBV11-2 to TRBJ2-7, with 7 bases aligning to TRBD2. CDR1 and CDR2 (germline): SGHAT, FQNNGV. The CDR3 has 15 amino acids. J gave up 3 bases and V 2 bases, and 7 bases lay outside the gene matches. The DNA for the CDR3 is TGTGCCAGCAGCTTAACCTACTCGGGGGGCTACGAGCAGTACTTC. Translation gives CASSLTYSGGYEQYF.

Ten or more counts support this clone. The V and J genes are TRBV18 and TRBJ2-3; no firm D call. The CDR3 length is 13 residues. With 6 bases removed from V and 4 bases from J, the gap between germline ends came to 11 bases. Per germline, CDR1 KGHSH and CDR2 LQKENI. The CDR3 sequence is CASSSTRADTQYF. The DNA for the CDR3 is TGTGCCAGCTCCTCCACTCGTGCAGATACGCAGTATTTT. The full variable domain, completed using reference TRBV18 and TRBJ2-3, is NAGVMQNPRHLVRRRGQEARLRCSPMKGHSHVYWYRQLPEEGLKFMVYLQKENIIDESGMPKERFSAEFPKEGPSILRIQQVVRGDSAAYFCASSSTRADTQYFGPGTRLTVL.

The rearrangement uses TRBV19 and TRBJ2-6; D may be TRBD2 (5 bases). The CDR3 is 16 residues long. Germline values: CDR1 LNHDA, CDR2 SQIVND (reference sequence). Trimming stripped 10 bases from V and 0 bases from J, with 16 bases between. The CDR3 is CATTGNPSSGANVLTF. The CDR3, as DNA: TGTGCCACCACCGGGAATCCCTCCTCTGGGGCCAACGTCCTGACTTTC.

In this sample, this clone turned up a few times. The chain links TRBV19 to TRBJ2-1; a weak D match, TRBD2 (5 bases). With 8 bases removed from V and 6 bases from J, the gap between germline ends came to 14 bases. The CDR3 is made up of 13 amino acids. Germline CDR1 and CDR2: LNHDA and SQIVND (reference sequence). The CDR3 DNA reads TGTGCCAGTTCCCACCGAGGAGGCAATGAGCAGTTCTTC. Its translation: CASSHRGGNEQFF.

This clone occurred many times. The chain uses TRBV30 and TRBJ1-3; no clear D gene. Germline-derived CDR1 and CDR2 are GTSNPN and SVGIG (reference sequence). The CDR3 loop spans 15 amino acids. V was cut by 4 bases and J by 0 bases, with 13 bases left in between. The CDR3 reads CAWNPIATSGNTIYF. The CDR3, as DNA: TGTGCCTGGAACCCCATAGCAACCTCTGGAAACACCATATATTTT.

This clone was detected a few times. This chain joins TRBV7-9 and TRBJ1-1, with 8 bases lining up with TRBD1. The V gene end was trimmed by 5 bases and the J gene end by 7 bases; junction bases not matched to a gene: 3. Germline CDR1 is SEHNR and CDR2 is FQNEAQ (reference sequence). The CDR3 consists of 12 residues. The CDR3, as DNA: TGTGCCAGCAGCGGGACAGGCCTTGAAGCTTTCTTT. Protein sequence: CASSGTGLEAFF.

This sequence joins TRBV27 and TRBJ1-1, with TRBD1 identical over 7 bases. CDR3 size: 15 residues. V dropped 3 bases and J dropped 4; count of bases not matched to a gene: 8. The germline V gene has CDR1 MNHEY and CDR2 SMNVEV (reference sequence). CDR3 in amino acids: CASSFIGGLPTEAFF. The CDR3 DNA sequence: TGTGCCAGCAGTTTTATAGGGGGCCTTCCCACTGAAGCTTTCTTT.

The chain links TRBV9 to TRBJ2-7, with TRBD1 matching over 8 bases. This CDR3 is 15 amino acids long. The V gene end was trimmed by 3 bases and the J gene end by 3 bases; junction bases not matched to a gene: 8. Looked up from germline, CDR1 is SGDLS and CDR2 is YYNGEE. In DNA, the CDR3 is TGTGCCAGCAGCGGGGGAGACAGGGGATACTACGAGCAGTACTTC. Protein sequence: CASSGGDRGYYEQYF.

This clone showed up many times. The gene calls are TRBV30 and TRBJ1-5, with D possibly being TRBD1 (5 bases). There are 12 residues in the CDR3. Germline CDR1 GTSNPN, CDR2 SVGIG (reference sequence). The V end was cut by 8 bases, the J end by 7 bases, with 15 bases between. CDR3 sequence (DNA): TGTGCCCTCCGGCAGGGTGCCCAGCCCCAGCATTTT. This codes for CALRQGAQPQHF.

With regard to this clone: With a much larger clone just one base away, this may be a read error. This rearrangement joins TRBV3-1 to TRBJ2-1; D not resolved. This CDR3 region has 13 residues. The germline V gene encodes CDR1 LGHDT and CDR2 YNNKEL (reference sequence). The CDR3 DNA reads TGTGCCAGCAACCAAGAACAGAGATCTGAGCAGTTCTTC. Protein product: CASNQEQRSEQFF.

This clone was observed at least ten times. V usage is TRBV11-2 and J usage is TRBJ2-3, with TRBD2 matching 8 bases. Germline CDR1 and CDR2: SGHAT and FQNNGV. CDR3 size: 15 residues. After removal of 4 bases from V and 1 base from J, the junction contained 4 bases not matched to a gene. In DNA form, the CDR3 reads TGTGCCAGCAGCTCACTAGCGGTTGGCACAGATACGCAGTATTTT. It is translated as CASSSLAVGTDTQYF.